This T cell receptor beta chain was sequenced in a study of blood T cell repertoires in COVID-19. At the level of the study: PBMCs, B-cell-depleted T cells, or T cells provided the cDNA or gDNA that made up the material.

In the original analysis: Amplification of reference gene primers was used by the study to estimate nucleated cell counts. Assay: immunoSEQ multiplex PCR; the TCRdb copy retains only in-frame clones and omits some. That table is the source of V, J and clone size, and D and trimming were worked out from the DNA. The sample comprises over 150,000 clones, approximately 90% of which are singletons, and approximately 12% rests with the top ten. The V gene's germline CDR1 is KGHDR and CDR2 SFDVKD. Trimming removed 9 bases from V and 0 bases from J; junction bases left unmatched: 5. This CDR3 region has 14 residues.

Sequencing used peripheral blood. The TCR comes from a woman aged 70 to 79 with COVID-19, enrolled during active disease. The chain has TRBV24-1 and TRBJ2-3; 7 positions match TRBD1. The CDR3 is CATGDSTSTDTQYF. CDR3 bases: TGTGCCACCGGGGACAGCACTAGCACAGATACGCAGTATTTT.